The T cell receptor (beta chain) under discussion was sequenced for a study of blood T cells in healthy people across ages. Study conclusions and caveats: A strong correlation was seen between TCR beta diversity and naive T cell percentage. Greater diversity and more naive CD4+ cells were seen in long-lived donors than in aged donors.

The second PCR ran about 6 to 12 cycles with a sample-barcoded 5' primer and J-beta primers. TCRdb fed the 5' RACE reads into MiXCR, producing one record per CDR3 protein. The sample gives some 710,000 distinct CDR3 sequences, 20% to 25% of which show up once; around 21% is in the top ten. Trimming cost V 0 bases and J 0 bases, with 11 bases left between them. The CDR3 consists of 16 residues. Germline CDR1 is MGHRA and CDR2 is YSYEKL. This clonotype was counted between two and nine times. Its antigen is not known. Sequencing input: blood. The V call is TRBV4-1, the J call TRBJ1-1; TRBD1 is a possible D gene (5 bases). The receptor comes from a man between 70 and 80 years old in good health. The CDR3 region is CASSQEGVRMNTEAFF. For the CDR3, the DNA is TGCGCCAGCAGCCAAGAGGGGGTCCGTATGAACACTGAAGCTTTCTTT.